This TCR beta chain was documented in a study of T cell responses to AZD1222 COVID-19 vaccine. Study conclusions and caveats: A reported finding is that nearly half of spike-specific TCRs target unmutated variant regions. Spike was spanned by vaccine-associated CD4 TCRs, which were dominant at 160-218 and 743-854.

Concerning this clone: What it binds is not known.

Second-dose schedules of about 4 or about 12 weeks were combined. Only in-frame clones appear in the TCRdb table, and some are missing; sequencing was by immunoSEQ multiplex PCR. The top ten clones hold roughly 3.3% of a sample with about 140,000 clones, around 92% of them seen once. The germline V gene has CDR1 SNHLY and CDR2 FYNNEI. Trimming took off 2 bases at V and 2 bases at J, with 10 bases between the two ends. CDR3 length: 14 residues. The chain carries TRBV2 and TRBJ2-7; D ambiguous. The specimen was peripheral blood, collected 28 days after the second AZD1222 dose. The receptor comes from an adult who received the AZD1222 COVID-19 vaccine. This chain's CDR3 is CASSENSAAYEQYF. The CDR3 bases are TGTGCCAGCAGTGAAAATTCAGCTGCCTACGAGCAGTACTTC. Using reference TRBV2 and TRBJ2-7 for the parts outside the CDR3, the full variable domain is EPEVTQTPSHQVTQMGQEVILRCVPISNHLYFYWYRQILGQKVEFLVSFYNNEISEKSEIFDDQFSVERPDGSNFTLKIRSTKLEDSAMYFCASSENSAAYEQYFGPGTRLTVT.